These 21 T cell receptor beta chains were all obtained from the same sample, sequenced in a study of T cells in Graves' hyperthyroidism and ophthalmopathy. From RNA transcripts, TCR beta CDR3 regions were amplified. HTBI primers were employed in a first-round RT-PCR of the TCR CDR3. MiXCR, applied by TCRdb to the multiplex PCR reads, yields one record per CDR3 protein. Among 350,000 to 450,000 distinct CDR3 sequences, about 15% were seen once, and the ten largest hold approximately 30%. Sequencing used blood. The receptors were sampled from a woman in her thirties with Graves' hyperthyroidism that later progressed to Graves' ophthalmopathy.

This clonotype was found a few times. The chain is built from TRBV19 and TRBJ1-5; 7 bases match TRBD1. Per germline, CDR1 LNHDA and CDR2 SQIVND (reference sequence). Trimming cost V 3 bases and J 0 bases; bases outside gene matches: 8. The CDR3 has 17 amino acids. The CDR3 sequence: CASSIRQGRDSNQPQHF. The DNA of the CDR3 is TGTGCCAGTAGTATCAGACAGGGAAGGGATAGCAATCAGCCCCAGCATTTT.

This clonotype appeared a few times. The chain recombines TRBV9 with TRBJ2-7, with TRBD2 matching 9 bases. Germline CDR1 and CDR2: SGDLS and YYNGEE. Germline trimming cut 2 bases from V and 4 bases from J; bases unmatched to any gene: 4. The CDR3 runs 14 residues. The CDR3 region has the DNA TGTGCCAGCAGCGTCGGACTAGCGCCTTACGAGCAGTACTTC. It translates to CASSVGLAPYEQYF.

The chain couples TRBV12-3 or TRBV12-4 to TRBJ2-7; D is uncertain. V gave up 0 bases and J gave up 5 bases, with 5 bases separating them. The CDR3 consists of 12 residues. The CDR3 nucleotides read TGTGCCAGCAGTTTAGCCCGGGACGAGCAGTACTTC. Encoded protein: CASSLARDEQYF.

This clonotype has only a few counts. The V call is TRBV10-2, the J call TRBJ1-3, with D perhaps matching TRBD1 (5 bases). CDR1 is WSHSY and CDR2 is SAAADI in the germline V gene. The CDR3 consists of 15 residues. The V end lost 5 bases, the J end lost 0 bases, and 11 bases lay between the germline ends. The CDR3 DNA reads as TGCGCCAGCAGTAGACAGTTAAGCTCTGGAAACACCATATATTTT. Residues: CASSRQLSSGNTIYF.

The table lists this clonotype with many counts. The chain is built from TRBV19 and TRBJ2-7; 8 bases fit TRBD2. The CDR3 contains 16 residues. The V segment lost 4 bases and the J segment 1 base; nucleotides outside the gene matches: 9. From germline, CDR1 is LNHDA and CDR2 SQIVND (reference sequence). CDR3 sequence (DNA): TGTGCCAGTAGTAGGTTCGCGGGAGGAACGTCCTACGAGCAGTACTTC. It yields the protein CASSRFAGGTSYEQYF.

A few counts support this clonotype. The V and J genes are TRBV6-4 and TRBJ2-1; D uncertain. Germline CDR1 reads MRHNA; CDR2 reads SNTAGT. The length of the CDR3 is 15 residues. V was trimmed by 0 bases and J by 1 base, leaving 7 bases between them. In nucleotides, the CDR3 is TGTGCCAGCAGTGACTCGGTGGGGTCCTACAATGAGCAGTTCTTC. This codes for CASSDSVGSYNEQFF.

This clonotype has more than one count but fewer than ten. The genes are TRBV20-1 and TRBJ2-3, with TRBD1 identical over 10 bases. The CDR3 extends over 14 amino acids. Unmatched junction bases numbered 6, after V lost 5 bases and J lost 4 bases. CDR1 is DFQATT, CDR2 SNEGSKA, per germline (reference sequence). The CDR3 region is CSAYRQGAADTQYF. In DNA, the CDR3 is TGCAGTGCTTATCGACAGGGGGCGGCAGATACGCAGTATTTT.

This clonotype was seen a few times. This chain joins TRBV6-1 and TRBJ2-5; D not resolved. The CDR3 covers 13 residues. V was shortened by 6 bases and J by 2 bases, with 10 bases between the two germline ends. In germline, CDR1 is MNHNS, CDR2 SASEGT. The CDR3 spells CASRYTAQETQYF. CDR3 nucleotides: TGTGCCAGCAGATATACAGCACAAGAGACCCAGTACTTC.

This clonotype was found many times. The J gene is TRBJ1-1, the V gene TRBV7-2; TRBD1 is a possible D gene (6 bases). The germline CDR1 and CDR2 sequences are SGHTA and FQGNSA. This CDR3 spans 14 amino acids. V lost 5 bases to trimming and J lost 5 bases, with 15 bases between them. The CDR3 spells CASSRTGWGTEAFF. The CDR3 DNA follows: TGTGCCAGCAGCCGTACAGGGTGGGGGACTGAAGCTTTCTTT.

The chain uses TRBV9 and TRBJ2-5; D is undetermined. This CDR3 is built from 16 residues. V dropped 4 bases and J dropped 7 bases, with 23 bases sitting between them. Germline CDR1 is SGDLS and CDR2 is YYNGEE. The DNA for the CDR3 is TGTGCCAGCAGCCCCCGCCCGACGTCCCTATCAGGGACCCAGTACTTC. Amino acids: CASSPRPTSLSGTQYF.

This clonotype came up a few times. In DNA form, the CDR3 reads TGTGCCAGCAGCTTGGCCATGGACGGCGGAGGCTACACCTTC. Encoded protein: CASSLAMDGGGYTF. The chain is built from TRBV5-8 and TRBJ1-2, with no clear D. The CDR3 runs 14 residues. The V gene's germline CDR1 is SGHTS and CDR2 YDEGEE. V was shortened by 0 bases and J by 8 bases, with 14 bases between the two germline ends.

The CDR3 DNA reads as TGTGCCAGCAGCTTAACCCCAGTTACGAACACCGGGGAGCTGTTTTTT. This codes for CASSLTPVTNTGELFF. The chain combines TRBV7-9 with TRBJ2-2; D unclear. The CDR3 runs to 16 residues. The V end lost 2 bases, the J end lost 0 bases, and 10 bases lay between the germline ends. Per the germline V gene, CDR1 is SEHNR and CDR2 is FQNEAQ (reference sequence).

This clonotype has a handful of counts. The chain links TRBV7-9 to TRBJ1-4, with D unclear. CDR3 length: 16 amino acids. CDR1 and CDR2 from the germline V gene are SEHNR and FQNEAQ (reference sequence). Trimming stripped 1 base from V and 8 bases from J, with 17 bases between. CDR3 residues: CASSLGWAGLEEKLFF. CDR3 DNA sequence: TGTGCCAGCAGCTTAGGTTGGGCAGGACTTGAAGAAAAACTGTTTTTT. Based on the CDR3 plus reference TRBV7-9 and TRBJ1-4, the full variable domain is DTGVSQNPRHKITKRGQNVTFRCDPISEHNRLYWYRQTLGQGPEFLTYFQNEAQLEKSRLLSDRFSAERPKGSFSTLEIQRTEQGDSAMYLCASSLGWAGLEEKLFFGSGTQLSVL.

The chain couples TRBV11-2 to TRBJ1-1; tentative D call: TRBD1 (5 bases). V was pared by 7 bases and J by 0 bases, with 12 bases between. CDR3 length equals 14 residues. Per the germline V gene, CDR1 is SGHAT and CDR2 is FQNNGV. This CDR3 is CASTSGRMNTEAFF. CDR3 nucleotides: TGTGCCAGCACCTCGGGGCGCATGAACACTGAAGCTTTCTTT. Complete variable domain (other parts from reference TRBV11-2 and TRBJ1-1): EAGVAQSPRYKIIEKRQSVAFWCNPISGHATLYWYQQILGQGPKLLIQFQNNGVVDDSQLPKDRFSAERLKGVDSTLKIQPAKLEDSAVYLCASTSGRMNTEAFFGQGTRLTVV.

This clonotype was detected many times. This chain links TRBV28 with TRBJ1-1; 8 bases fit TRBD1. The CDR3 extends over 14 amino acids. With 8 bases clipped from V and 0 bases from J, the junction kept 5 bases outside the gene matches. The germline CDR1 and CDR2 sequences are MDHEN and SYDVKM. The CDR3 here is CASRGGQVNTEAFF. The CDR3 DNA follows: TGTGCCAGCCGCGGGGGACAGGTGAACACTGAAGCTTTCTTT.

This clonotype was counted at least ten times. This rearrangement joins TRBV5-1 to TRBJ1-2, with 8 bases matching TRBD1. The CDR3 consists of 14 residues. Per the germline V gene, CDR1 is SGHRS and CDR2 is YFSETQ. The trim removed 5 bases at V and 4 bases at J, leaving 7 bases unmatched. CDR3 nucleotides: TGCGCCAGCAGGATAATCGGGACAGGCTATGGCTACACCTTC. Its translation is CASRIIGTGYGYTF.

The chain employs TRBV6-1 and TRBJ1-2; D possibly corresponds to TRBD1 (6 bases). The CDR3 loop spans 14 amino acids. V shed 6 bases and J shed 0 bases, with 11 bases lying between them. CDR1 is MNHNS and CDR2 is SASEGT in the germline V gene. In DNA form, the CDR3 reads TGTGCCAGCAGGGGAGGGGGATCTAACTATGGCTACACCTTC. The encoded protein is CASRGGGSNYGYTF.

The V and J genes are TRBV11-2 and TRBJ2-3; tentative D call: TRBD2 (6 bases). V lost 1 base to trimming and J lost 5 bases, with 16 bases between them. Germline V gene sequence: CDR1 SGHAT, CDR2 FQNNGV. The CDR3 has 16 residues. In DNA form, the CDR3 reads TGTGCCAGCAGCTTAGCCGGCAGGGAGGTTGAAGATACGCAGTATTTT. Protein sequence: CASSLAGREVEDTQYF.

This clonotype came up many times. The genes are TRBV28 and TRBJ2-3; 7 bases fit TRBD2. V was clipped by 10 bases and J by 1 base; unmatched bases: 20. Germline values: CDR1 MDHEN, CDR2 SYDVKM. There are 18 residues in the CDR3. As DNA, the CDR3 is TGTGCCACCCAGGATGGCGGGTTGGGAGGGCCCGGCACAGATACGCAGTATTTT. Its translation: CATQDGGLGGPGTDTQYF.

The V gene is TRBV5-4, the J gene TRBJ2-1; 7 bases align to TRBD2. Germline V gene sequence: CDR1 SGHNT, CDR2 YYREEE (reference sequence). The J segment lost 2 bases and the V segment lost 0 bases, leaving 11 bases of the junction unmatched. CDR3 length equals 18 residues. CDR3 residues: CASSLASWAGVTYNEQFF. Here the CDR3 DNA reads TGTGCCAGCAGCTTGGCGTCCTGGGCGGGAGTTACCTACAATGAGCAGTTCTTC.

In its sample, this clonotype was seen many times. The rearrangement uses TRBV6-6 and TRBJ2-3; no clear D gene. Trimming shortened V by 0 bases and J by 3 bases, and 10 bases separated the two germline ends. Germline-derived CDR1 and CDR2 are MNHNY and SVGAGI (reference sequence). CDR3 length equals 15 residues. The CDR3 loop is CASSYSGVRTDTQYF. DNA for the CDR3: TGTGCCAGCAGTTACTCTGGCGTGCGGACAGATACGCAGTATTTT.